Below, 23 T cell receptor beta chains from the same sample are listed, as sequenced in a study of cytomegalovirus exposure and HLA in healthy donors. PCR employed 60 Vbeta and 13 Jbeta primers. The table came from immunoSEQ multiplex PCR; TCRdb's copy has only in-frame clones and leaves some out. This table holds 180,000 or so clones, roughly 84% found once. The source material was PBMCs. Receptors originate from a male donor in good health and CMV-seronegative.

The chain carries TRBV28 and TRBJ2-7; no clear D gene. V lost 6 bases, J lost 0 bases, and 15 bases lay in between. The CDR3 has 15 residues. CDR1 is MDHEN and CDR2 is SYDVKM in the germline V gene. The CDR3 loop is CASSPIPGGSYEQYF. In nucleotides, the CDR3 is TGTGCCAGCAGCCCAATCCCCGGTGGCTCCTACGAGCAGTACTTC.

The gene calls are TRBV7-2 and TRBJ2-3, with 12 nucleotides matching TRBD2. Trimming at V came to 9 bases and at J to 2 bases, leaving 6 bases not matched to a gene. The germline gives CDR1 SGHTA, CDR2 FQGNSA. CDR3 length: 15 amino acids. The CDR3 here is CASTTSGGPTDTQYF. The CDR3 DNA follows: TGTGCCAGTACCACTAGCGGGGGGCCCACAGATACGCAGTATTTT.

CDR3 nucleotide sequence: TGTGCCAGCGCCGGGACACGGGACACCGGGGAGCTGTTTTTT. Translating gives CASAGTRDTGELFF. The V call is TRBV7-3, the J call TRBJ2-2, with a possible D match to TRBD1 (6 bases). The CDR3 length is 14 residues. Germline CDR1 is SGHTA and CDR2 is FQGTGA. Trimming shortened V by 8 bases and J by 3 bases, and 13 bases separated the two germline ends.

The V and J genes are TRBV7-6 and TRBJ2-1; a possible D gene is TRBD2 (5 bases). The CDR3 contains 15 residues. Germline values: CDR1 SGHVS, CDR2 FNYEAQ. V gave up 4 bases and J gave up 0 bases, with 10 bases separating them. CDR3 in DNA: TGTGCCAGCAGCTCTGCGGGCAGCTCCTACAATGAGCAGTTCTTC. Its translation: CASSSAGSSYNEQFF.

This clone is a singleton in its sample. V and J are TRBV7-2 and TRBJ2-5; 8 bases agree with TRBD2. V lost 3 bases and J lost 4; bases outside the gene matches: 10. The CDR3 loop spans 16 amino acids. Germline V CDR1 and CDR2: SGHTA, FQGNSA. Here the CDR3 reads CASSLDFAGGGETQYF. CDR3 nucleotide sequence: TGTGCCAGCAGCTTGGACTTCGCGGGGGGTGGAGAGACCCAGTACTTC.

The genes are TRBV18 and TRBJ2-7; the D gene is possibly TRBD1 (5 bases). Germline V lookup: CDR1 KGHSH, CDR2 LQKENI. This CDR3 is built from 16 residues. Trimming left V 6 bases short and J 2 bases short, with 20 bases between. The CDR3 coding sequence is TGTGCCAGCTCCCGAATCCAGGGCCTCCATACCTACGAGCAGTACTTC. It encodes CASSRIQGLHTYEQYF.

The CDR3 coding sequence is TGTGCCAGCAGAACCACTAGTTTGCACGAGCAGTACTTC. Residues: CASRTTSLHEQYF. The chain recombines TRBV11-2 with TRBJ2-7, with D perhaps TRBD2 (5 bases). Looked up from germline, CDR1 is SGHAT and CDR2 is FQNNGV. V was cut by 6 bases and J by 5 bases, with 14 bases left in between. The CDR3 loop spans 13 amino acids.

The chain recombines TRBV29-1 with TRBJ1-1, with a possible D match to TRBD1 (5 bases). CDR3 length: 14 amino acids. CDR1 is SQVTM, CDR2 ANQGSEA, per germline. V gave up 7 bases and J gave up 3 bases, with 18 bases separating them. CDR3 nucleotides: TGCAGCGCAGCCACTACGGGGGTGGACACTGAAGCTTTCTTT. It specifies CSAATTGVDTEAFF. Together with reference TRBV29-1 and TRBJ1-1, the CDR3 gives the full variable domain: SAVISQKPSRDICQRGTSLTIQCQVDSQVTMMFWYRQQPGQSLTLIATANQGSEATYESGFVIDKFPISRPNLTFSTLTVSNMSPEDSSIYLCSAATTGVDTEAFFGQGTRLTVV.

The chain is built from TRBV11-2 and TRBJ2-1; a possible D gene is TRBD2 (5 bases). Germline-derived CDR1 and CDR2 are SGHAT and FQNNGV. CDR3 size: 12 residues. Trimming pared 6 bases from V and 10 bases from J, leaving 13 bases between. CDR3 amino acids: CASSQRPGEQFF. CDR3 nucleotides: TGTGCCAGCAGTCAAAGGCCGGGAGAGCAGTTCTTC.

The CDR3 nucleotides read TGTGCCAGCAGCCCTAGACAGGGTGGCTCCTACAATGAGCAGTTCTTC. Protein: CASSPRQGGSYNEQFF. The chain recombines TRBV11-1 with TRBJ2-1; the match to TRBD1 covers 7 bases. Germline V gene lookup returns CDR1 SGHAT and CDR2 FQDESV (reference sequence). The V gene end was trimmed by 5 bases and the J gene end by 0 bases; junction bases not matched to a gene: 7. The CDR3 loop spans 16 amino acids.

The V gene is TRBV9, the J gene TRBJ1-1; tentatively, D is TRBD1 (5 bases). CDR1 and CDR2 (germline): SGDLS, YYNGEE. The CDR3 has 14 amino acids. V was shortened by 2 bases and J by 2 bases, with 10 bases between the two germline ends. CDR3 in DNA: TGTGCCAGCAGCGTTAGGGGCAGTAACACTGAAGCTTTCTTT. Amino acid sequence: CASSVRGSNTEAFF. Filled out from reference TRBV9 and TRBJ1-1, the complete variable domain reads DSGVTQTPKHLITATGQRVTLRCSPRSGDLSVYWYQQSLDQGLQFLIQYYNGEERAKGNILERFSAQQFPDLHSELNLSSLELGDSALYFCASSVRGSNTEAFFGQGTRLTVV.

This clone was detected only a few times. This same CDR3 is encoded by further DNA sequences in the sample. The CDR3 DNA reads TGTGCCAGCAGCCCCGGGAGTTACAATGAGCAGTTCTTC. This translates into CASSPGSYNEQFF. The V gene is TRBV7-3, the J gene TRBJ2-1; D may be TRBD2 (6 bases). Trimming left V 5 bases short and J 4 bases short, with 9 bases between. CDR1 and CDR2 from the germline V gene are SGHTA and FQGTGA. The CDR3 is 13 amino acids.

J is TRBJ1-4 and V is TRBV5-6; a weak D match, TRBD1 (5 bases). CDR1 and CDR2 from the germline V gene are SGHDT and YYEEEE. The CDR3 loop spans 16 amino acids. Trimming took off 1 base at V and 2 bases at J, with 12 bases between the two ends. This CDR3 reads CASSLRATVTNEKLFF. CDR3 in DNA: TGTGCCAGCAGCTTGAGGGCGACAGTCACTAATGAAAAACTGTTTTTT.

The genes are TRBV7-6 and TRBJ2-7, with 9 bases fitting TRBD2. The ends lost 1 base at V and 2 bases at J; junction bases unmatched: 6. Looked up from germline, CDR1 is SGHVS and CDR2 is FNYEAQ. This CDR3 has 16 amino acids. DNA for the CDR3: TGTGCCAGCAGCTTAGGTTGGACTAGCGACCCCTACGAGCAGTACTTC. Its translation: CASSLGWTSDPYEQYF.

This chain joins TRBV11-2 and TRBJ1-3; D unclear. The CDR3 runs to 16 residues. V lost 1 base, J lost 0 bases, and 10 bases lay in between. Germline CDR1 SGHAT, CDR2 FQNNGV. The CDR3, as DNA: TGTGCCAGCAGCTTAGTAGAGACAAGCTCTGGAAACACCATATATTTT. Translating it yields CASSLVETSSGNTIYF.

This clone was found a few times. The chain recombines TRBV5-4 with TRBJ1-3, with D hard to call. Trimming removed 10 bases at V and 1 base at J, with 9 bases between. CDR3 size: 12 residues. From germline, CDR1 is SGHNT and CDR2 YYREEE (reference sequence). The CDR3 loop reads CAGSGSGNTIYF. In DNA, the CDR3 is TGTGCCGGATCGGGGTCTGGAAACACCATATATTTT.

This clone occurred once. The rearrangement links TRBV13 to TRBJ1-2; 7 nucleotides align to TRBD1. Germline V gives CDR1 PRHDT, CDR2 FYEKMQ (reference sequence). This CDR3 comprises 16 residues. Trimming at V came to 7 bases and at J to 4 bases, leaving 15 bases not matched to a gene. The CDR3 DNA reads TGTGCCAGCATCCGTATCCTGACAGGGAGTACCTATGGCTACACCTTC. Translated: CASIRILTGSTYGYTF.

This clone appeared once. V is TRBV4-2 and J is TRBJ2-5, with D maybe TRBD1 (6 bases). Germline loops: CDR1 LGHNA, CDR2 YNFKEQ. Deletions cut 4 bases from V and 5 bases from J, with 23 bases between. CDR3 length: 17 residues. Here the CDR3 reads CASSLSGGLQGGETQYF. In DNA form, the CDR3 reads TGTGCCAGCAGCCTTTCCGGTGGCTTACAGGGCGGCGAGACCCAGTACTTC.

This chain joins TRBV6-1 and TRBJ1-5; possible D gene TRBD1, 5 bases. CDR3 length: 15 residues. Per germline, CDR1 MNHNS and CDR2 SASEGT. Trimming pared 6 bases from V and 2 bases from J, leaving 14 bases between. In nucleotides, the CDR3 is TGTGCCAGCAGAACAGGACAATTGGGCAATCAGCCCCAGCATTTT. This encodes CASRTGQLGNQPQHF.

This chain joins TRBV27 and TRBJ1-2; 7 positions agree with TRBD1. The trim removed 0 bases at V and 8 bases at J, leaving 6 bases unmatched. The CDR3 has 14 amino acids. Germline V gene lookup returns CDR1 MNHEY and CDR2 SMNVEV (reference sequence). DNA for the CDR3: TGTGCCAGCAGTTTATCCAGACAGGGTGGGGGCTACACCTTC. Translation: CASSLSRQGGGYTF.

The chain couples TRBV5-4 to TRBJ2-5; the match to TRBD1 covers 8 bases. The germline CDR1 and CDR2 sequences are SGHNT and YYREEE (reference sequence). The CDR3 totals 14 residues. Unmatched junction bases numbered 9, after V lost 0 bases and J lost 11 bases. This CDR3 reads CASSLDAGGGQQYF. CDR3 DNA: TGTGCCAGCAGCTTGGATGCAGGGGGCGGTCAGCAGTACTTC.

The chain recombines TRBV4-2 with TRBJ2-6; the D gene is possibly TRBD1 (6 bases). The V and J ends lost 0 bases and 0 bases respectively, with 6 bases between them. The V gene's germline CDR1 is LGHNA and CDR2 YNFKEQ. The CDR3 is made up of 16 amino acids. The CDR3 sequence: CASSQEQGSGANVLTF. CDR3 in DNA: TGTGCCAGCAGCCAAGAACAGGGCTCTGGGGCCAACGTCCTGACTTTC.

The rearrangement links TRBV2 to TRBJ2-5; D unclear. The J call may be incorrect, as the DNA end agrees better with TRBJ2-7. Germline loops: CDR1 SNHLY, CDR2 FYNNEI. This CDR3 contains 12 residues. The CDR3 loop is CASSRSSYEQYF. The CDR3, as DNA: TGTGCCAGCAGTCGGAGCTCCTACGAGCAGTACTTC.